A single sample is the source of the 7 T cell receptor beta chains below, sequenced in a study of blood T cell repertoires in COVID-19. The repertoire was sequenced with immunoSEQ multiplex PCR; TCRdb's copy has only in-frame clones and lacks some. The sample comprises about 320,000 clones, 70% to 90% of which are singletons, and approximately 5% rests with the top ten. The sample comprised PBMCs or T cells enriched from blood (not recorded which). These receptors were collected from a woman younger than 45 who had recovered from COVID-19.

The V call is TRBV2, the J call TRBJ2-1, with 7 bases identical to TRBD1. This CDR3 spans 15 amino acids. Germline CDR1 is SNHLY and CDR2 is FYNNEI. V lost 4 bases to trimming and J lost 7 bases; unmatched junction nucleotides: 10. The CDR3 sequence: CASSGGTGVGNEQFF. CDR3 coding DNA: TGTGCCAGCAGTGGGGGAACAGGGGTTGGGAATGAGCAGTTCTTC.

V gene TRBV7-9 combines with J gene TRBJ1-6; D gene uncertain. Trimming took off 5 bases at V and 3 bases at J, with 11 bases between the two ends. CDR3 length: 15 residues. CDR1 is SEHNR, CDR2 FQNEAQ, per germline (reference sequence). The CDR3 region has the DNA TGTGCCAGCAGCCCCCAACACCTCTATAATTCACCCCTCCACTTT. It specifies CASSPQHLYNSPLHF. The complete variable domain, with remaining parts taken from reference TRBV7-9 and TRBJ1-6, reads DTGVSQNPRHKITKRGQNVTFRCDPISEHNRLYWYRQTLGQGPEFLTYFQNEAQLEKSRLLSDRFSAERPKGSFSTLEIQRTEQGDSAMYLCASSPQHLYNSPLHFGNGTRLTVT.

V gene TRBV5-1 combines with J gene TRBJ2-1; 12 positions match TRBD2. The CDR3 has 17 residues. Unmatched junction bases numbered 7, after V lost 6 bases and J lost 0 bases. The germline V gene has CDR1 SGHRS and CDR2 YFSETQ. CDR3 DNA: TGCGCCAGCACCCGAGGACTAGCGGGGAGCTCCTACAATGAGCAGTTCTTC. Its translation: CASTRGLAGSSYNEQFF. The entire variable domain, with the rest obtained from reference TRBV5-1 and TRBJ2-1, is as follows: KAGVTQTPRYLIKTRGQQVTLSCSPISGHRSVSWYQQTPGQGLQFLFEYFSETQRNKGNFPGRFSGRQFSNSRSEMNVSTLELGDSALYLCASTRGLAGSSYNEQFFGPGTRLTVL.

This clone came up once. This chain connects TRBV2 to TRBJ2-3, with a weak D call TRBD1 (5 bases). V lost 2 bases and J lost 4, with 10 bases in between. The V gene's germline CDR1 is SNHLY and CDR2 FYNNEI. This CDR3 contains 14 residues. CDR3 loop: CASSERGSADTQYF. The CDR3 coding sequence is TGTGCCAGCAGTGAAAGGGGATCTGCAGATACGCAGTATTTT.

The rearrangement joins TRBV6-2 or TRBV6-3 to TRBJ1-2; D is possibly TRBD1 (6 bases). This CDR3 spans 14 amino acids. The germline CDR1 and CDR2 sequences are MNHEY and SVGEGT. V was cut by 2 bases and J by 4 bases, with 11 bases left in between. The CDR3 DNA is TGTGCCAGCAGTTACGGGGACACACTCTATGGCTACACCTTC. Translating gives CASSYGDTLYGYTF.

The CDR3 bases are TGTGCCAGCAGGCAAGAGGGGGCTGGAAACACCATATATTTT. Translating gives CASRQEGAGNTIYF. The chain combines TRBV6-5 with TRBJ1-3, with D tentatively TRBD1 (6 bases). CDR3 length: 14 amino acids. V shed 6 bases and J shed 2 bases, with 11 bases lying between them. Germline lookup yields CDR1 MNHEY and CDR2 SVGAGI.

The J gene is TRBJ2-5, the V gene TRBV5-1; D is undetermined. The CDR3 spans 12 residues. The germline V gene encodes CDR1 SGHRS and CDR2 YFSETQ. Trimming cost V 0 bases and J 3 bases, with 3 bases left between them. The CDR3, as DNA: TGCGCCAGCAGCTTGGGTAAAGAGACCCAGTACTTC. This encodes CASSLGKETQYF.